This is a list of T cell receptor beta chains from one sample in a study of regulatory T cells in long-lasting Graves disease. TCRdb analysed the multiplex PCR reads with MiXCR anew, one entry per CDR3 protein. This sample has 400,000 to 500,000 distinct CDR3 sequences, with 15% found just once. These records were also assigned to another study, of T cells in Graves' hyperthyroidism and ophthalmopathy.

The starting material was peripheral blood mononuclear cells (PBMCs), obtained at new diagnosis, from a patient treated with antithyroid drugs. The receptor set was obtained from a woman aged 25 to 39 with Graves disease. Both conserved end residues are part of each CDR3. Each record gives: CDR3 length, clone size, D gene, J gene, V gene, CDR3 protein, CDR3 DNA. D genes are given only for firm matches. The listing skips clone size in some rows; elsewhere it reads once, few, many or a size class.

13 | many | NA | TRBJ1-1 | TRBV6-1 | CASSEVSIGRAFF | TGTGCCAGCAGTGAAGTGAGTATAGGGAGAGCTTTCTTT
15 | NA | TRBD1 | TRBJ1-1 | TRBV6-1 | CASSKTWEGATEAFF | TGTGCCAGCAGCAAAACCTGGGAGGGGGCCACTGAAGCTTTCTTT
15 | many | NA | TRBJ1-1 | TRBV30 | CAWSLLGQMNTEAFF | TGTGCCTGGAGTCTCCTTGGACAGATGAACACTGAAGCTTTCTTT
15 | many | NA | TRBJ1-5 | TRBV2 | CASSENGASNQPQHF | TGTGCCAGCAGTGAGAATGGGGCTAGCAATCAGCCCCAGCATTTT
14 | few | NA | TRBJ1-3 | TRBV19 | CASSRLSSGNTIYF | TGTGCCAGTAGTAGGCTCTCCTCTGGAAACACCATATATTTT
16 | NA | TRBD1 | TRBJ2-1 | TRBV7-9 | CASSSPGQAKGNEQFF | TGTGCCAGCAGCTCGCCTGGACAGGCTAAGGGGAATGAGCAGTTCTTC
14 | many | TRBD1 | TRBJ2-5 | TRBV2 | CASTRQGPGETQYF | TGTGCCAGCACCAGACAGGGGCCGGGAGAGACCCAGTACTTC
12 | NA | NA | TRBJ2-1 | TRBV14 | CASSHSTVEQFF | TGTGCCAGCAGCCACTCCACTGTTGAGCAGTTCTTC
13 | many | NA | TRBJ1-1 | TRBV29-1 | CSVDTGVGTEAFF | TGCAGCGTTGATACCGGCGTGGGGACTGAAGCTTTCTTT
16 | few | NA | TRBJ1-2 | TRBV5-6 | CASSLGQLLANYGYTF | TGTGCCAGCAGCCTAGGACAGTTATTAGCTAACTATGGCTACACCTTC
12 | many | NA | TRBJ1-2 | TRBV9 | CASSHENYGYTF | TGTGCCAGCAGCCACGAAAACTATGGCTACACCTTC
15 | many | NA | TRBJ2-7 | TRBV20-1 | CSAREYDANSYEQYF | TGCAGTGCTAGAGAGTATGACGCAAATTCCTACGAGCAGTACTTC
15 | many | TRBD1 | TRBJ2-1 | TRBV5-4 | CASSLGGQGFNEQFF | TGTGCCAGCAGCTTGGGGGGACAGGGATTCAATGAGCAGTTCTTC
15 | NA | NA | TRBJ1-1 | TRBV12-3/TRBV12-4 | CASSQKPGWFTEAFF | TGTGCCAGCAGCCAAAAGCCAGGATGGTTCACTGAAGCTTTCTTT
13 | many | NA | TRBJ2-1 | TRBV7-3 | CASSSTPGGEQFF | TGTGCCAGCAGCTCCACCCCAGGTGGTGAGCAGTTCTTC
15 | NA | NA | TRBJ1-1 | TRBV7-9 | CASSLPPGLNTEAFF | TGTGCCAGCAGCTTACCGCCGGGTTTGAACACTGAAGCTTTCTTT
16 | many | NA | TRBJ2-3 | TRBV11-2 | CASSLAASLSTDTQYF | TGTGCCAGCAGCTTGGCGGCTAGCCTTTCCACAGATACGCAGTATTTT
14 | NA | NA | TRBJ1-6 | TRBV6-1 | CASTEQGFDSPLHF | TGTGCCAGCACGGAACAGGGATTTGATTCACCCCTCCACTTT
13 | NA | TRBD1 | TRBJ2-1 | TRBV10-1 | CASSEPTGNEQSF | TGCGCCAGCAGTGAGCCGACAGGGAATGAGCAGTCCTTC
15 | NA | TRBD1 | TRBJ1-1 | TRBV19 | CASSIANRGNTEAFF | TGTGCCAGTAGTATAGCTAACAGGGGGAACACTGAAGCTTTCTTT
13 | NA | NA | TRBJ1-1 | TRBV14 | CASSQEDMRRAFF | TGTGCCAGCAGCCAAGAGGACATGCGGCGAGCTTTCTTT
15 | many | TRBD1 | TRBJ1-6 | TRBV5-6 | CASNSGAGGGSPLHF | TGTGCCAGCAACTCCGGGGCAGGGGGTGGTTCACCCCTCCACTTT